This TCR beta chain came from a study of shared clonotypes between healthy human individuals. Generated by immunoSEQ multiplex PCR, the TCRdb table keeps only in-frame clones and is missing some. The sample contains approximately 480,000 clones, approximately 79% of which appear only once. J lost 0 bases, V lost 7 bases, and 15 bases had no gene match. Germline values: CDR1 MDHEN, CDR2 SYDVKM. The CDR3 is 19 amino acids. Around 90 million PBMCs served as the genomic DNA source for unsorted samples. The chain combines TRBV28 with TRBJ1-4; 9 bases are shared with TRBD1. This TCR derives from a woman aged 40 to 55 in good health. Some clones in this sample may be carry-over from other donors' samples. Material: PBMCs. The CDR3 sequence is CASKFRDRVKTATNEKLFF. The CDR3 DNA reads as TGTGCCAGCAAATTCCGGGACAGGGTAAAAACTGCAACTAATGAAAAACTGTTTTTT.